The rows below give T cell receptor beta chains drawn from one sample of a study of identical twins. TCRdb called the 5' RACE reads again in MiXCR, with one record for every CDR3 protein. The data show 400,000 to 550,000 distinct CDR3 sequences, roughly 21% seen once. These data also formed part of another study, on T cells expressing NK-cell markers.

Sequencing was performed on CD4+ T cells sorted from blood. Every receptor here comes from a woman between 18 and 29 years old in good health. The CDR3 runs from the conserved cysteine through the conserved F or W. A D gene is named only where the DNA matches it firmly. Rows may omit the clone size; those that give it use once, few, many or a size class.

clone_size	v_call	j_call	d_call	cdr3_aa	cdr3_nt
few	TRBV12-3/TRBV12-4	TRBJ2-7	TRBD1	CASSWTGGLGEQYF	TGTGCCAGCAGTTGGACAGGGGGCCTTGGTGAGCAGTACTTC
.	TRBV11-2	TRBJ1-1	.	CASSLDQQGAFF	TGTGCCAGCAGCTTAGACCAGCAGGGCGCTTTCTTT
.	TRBV6-1	TRBJ2-3	TRBD2	CASTFSGADTQYF	TGTGCCAGCACCTTTAGCGGGGCAGATACGCAGTATTTT
few	TRBV7-9	TRBJ2-1	TRBD2	CASSLRLAGDEQFF	TGTGCCAGCAGCTTGAGGCTAGCGGGAGATGAGCAGTTCTTC
.	TRBV7-9	TRBJ2-5	.	CASSSNGLETQYF	TGTGCCAGCAGCTCGAACGGGTTAGAGACCCAGTACTTC
.	TRBV20-1	TRBJ1-5	TRBD1	CSASDRGSNQPQHF	TGCAGTGCTAGTGACAGGGGATCCAATCAGCCCCAGCATTTT
few	TRBV6-6	TRBJ2-7	.	CASSPDNTYEQYF	TGTGCCAGCAGTCCGGACAATACCTACGAGCAGTACTTC
.	TRBV7-9	TRBJ2-1	TRBD1	CASSPDRGRSPYNEQFF	TGTGCCAGCAGTCCGGACAGGGGACGAAGTCCCTACAATGAGCAGTTCTTC
.	TRBV7-9	TRBJ2-1	TRBD2	CASSLQASGNEQFF	TGTGCCAGCAGCTTACAGGCTAGCGGGAATGAGCAGTTCTTC
.	TRBV29-1	TRBJ2-3	TRBD1	CSVGDRIYTDTQYF	TGCAGCGTGGGGGACAGGATATACACAGATACGCAGTATTTT
few	TRBV5-1	TRBJ2-1	TRBD2	CASSSAGGGTYNEQFF	TGCGCCAGCAGCTCCGCGGGAGGAGGGACCTACAATGAGCAGTTCTTC
.	TRBV20-1	TRBJ2-1	.	CSASPGGRGSYNEQFF	TGCAGTGCTTCGCCGGGGGGCCGTGGCTCCTACAATGAGCAGTTCTTC
many	TRBV12-3/TRBV12-4	TRBJ2-1	.	CASSIAGHILGNEQFF	TGTGCCAGCAGTATCGCGGGACACATACTGGGGAATGAGCAGTTCTTC
few	TRBV12-3/TRBV12-4	TRBJ2-7	.	CASSSLTPPYEQYF	TGTGCCAGCAGTTCCCTTACACCCCCCTACGAGCAGTACTTC
.	TRBV24-1	TRBJ2-1	TRBD2	CATSDSHGRASYNEQFF	TGTGCCACCAGTGATTCCCACGGGAGGGCCTCCTACAATGAGCAGTTCTTC
.	TRBV9	TRBJ2-5	.	CASNVGGLEGETQYF	TGTGCCAGCAACGTGGGTGGACTCGAAGGCGAGACCCAGTACTTC
.	TRBV7-3	TRBJ2-7	.	CASSSNIDSLQYF	TGTGCCAGCAGCTCGAACATAGACAGTCTACAGTACTTC
few	TRBV5-1	TRBJ2-3	.	CASSLAGAEDTQYF	TGCGCCAGCAGCTTGGCCGGGGCGGAGGATACGCAGTATTTT
few	TRBV7-2	TRBJ2-7	.	CASSSRPGLRSYEQYF	TGTGCCAGCAGCTCCAGACCCGGTCTGCGATCCTACGAGCAGTACTTC
many	TRBV5-1	TRBJ2-7	.	CASSLVGLPYEQYF	TGCGCCAGCAGCTTGGTTGGATTACCTTACGAGCAGTACTTC
many	TRBV11-2	TRBJ2-7	TRBD1	CASSKQGLNEQYF	TGTGCCAGCAGCAAACAGGGGCTCAACGAGCAGTACTTC
.	TRBV7-2	TRBJ1-2	.	CASSPTPGPYGYTF	TGTGCCAGCAGCCCAACACCGGGTCCCTATGGCTACACCTTC
.	TRBV20-1	TRBJ2-7	TRBD2	CSAKSGTSSYEQYF	TGCAGTGCGAAATCCGGGACTAGCTCCTACGAGCAGTACTTC
.	TRBV5-1	TRBJ2-2	TRBD1	CASTPQKGAGTGELFF	TGCGCCAGCACCCCCCAGAAGGGGGCGGGCACCGGGGAGCTGTTTTTT
few	TRBV7-9	TRBJ2-7	TRBD1	CASSFVRQGAIEQYF	TGTGCCAGCAGTTTCGTCCGCCAGGGGGCTATCGAGCAGTACTTC
many	TRBV12-3/TRBV12-4	TRBJ2-5	TRBD2	CASSLGLAGGLETQYF	TGTGCCAGCAGTCTGGGACTAGCGGGAGGGCTAGAGACCCAGTACTTC
.	TRBV20-1	TRBJ2-3	.	CSARVTGATDTQYF	TGCAGTGCTAGAGTGACTGGAGCCACAGATACGCAGTATTTT
few	TRBV9	TRBJ1-5	.	CASSVGPERQPQHF	TGTGCCAGCAGCGTAGGCCCGGAAAGACAGCCCCAGCATTTT
few	TRBV12-3/TRBV12-4	TRBJ2-1	.	CASSQGQFYNEQFF	TGTGCCAGCAGTCAGGGGCAGTTCTACAATGAGCAGTTCTTC
few	TRBV6-2/TRBV6-3	TRBJ1-5	TRBD1	CASSNPQGIQPQHF	TGTGCCAGCAGTAACCCACAGGGGATTCAGCCCCAGCATTTT
.	TRBV2	TRBJ2-7	TRBD1	CASQIDRVHEQYF	TGTGCCAGCCAAATCGACAGGGTCCACGAGCAGTACTTC
many	TRBV28	TRBJ2-1	.	CASSLIQVYNEQFF	TGTGCCAGCAGTTTAATACAGGTGTACAATGAGCAGTTCTTC
.	TRBV30	TRBJ2-7	.	CAWSVLYEQYF	TGTGCCTGGAGTGTACTCTACGAGCAGTACTTC
.	TRBV9	TRBJ2-7	TRBD1	CASSPPGTAISHEQYF	TGTGCCAGCAGCCCCCCCGGGACAGCAATCTCCCACGAGCAGTACTTC
.	TRBV12-3/TRBV12-4	TRBJ2-7	TRBD1	CATSGTGKYEQYF	TGTGCCACTTCCGGGACAGGGAAATACGAGCAGTACTTC
.	TRBV7-2	TRBJ2-7	.	CASSLADGVGYEQYF	TGTGCCAGCAGCTTAGCCGACGGGGTAGGCTACGAGCAGTACTTC
.	TRBV15	TRBJ2-3	.	CATSRGASTDTQYF	TGTGCCACCAGCAGGGGGGCTAGCACAGATACGCAGTATTTT
.	TRBV5-4	TRBJ2-1	TRBD2	CASSALAGGRGEQFF	TGTGCCAGCAGCGCTCTAGCGGGGGGGCGGGGTGAGCAGTTCTTC
.	TRBV15	TRBJ2-7	TRBD1	CATSRVDRGLSIYEQYF	TGTGCCACCAGCAGAGTCGACAGGGGACTTTCTATCTACGAGCAGTACTTC
few	TRBV20-1	TRBJ1-5	TRBD1	CSAPGQTSNQPQHF	TGCAGTGCCCCGGGACAGACGAGCAATCAGCCCCAGCATTTT
.	TRBV12-3/TRBV12-4	TRBJ2-7	.	CASSPHQQYEQYF	TGTGCCAGCAGTCCCCATCAGCAGTACGAGCAGTACTTC
few	TRBV20-1	TRBJ2-5	.	CSAGGTVQETQYF	TGCAGTGCGGGAGGGACAGTCCAAGAGACCCAGTACTTC
.	TRBV20-1	TRBJ1-5	.	CSAGDLRGYSNQPQHF	TGCAGTGCTGGAGACCTCCGGGGATATAGCAATCAGCCCCAGCATTTT
.	TRBV6-2/TRBV6-3	TRBJ2-3	.	CASSDDPTQYF	TGTGCCAGCAGCGACGACCCTACGCAGTATTTT
few	TRBV20-1	TRBJ2-5	TRBD1	CSARWDRVETQYF	TGCAGTGCTAGGTGGGACAGGGTGGAGACCCAGTACTTC
.	TRBV5-1	TRBJ2-1	.	CASSFGGAGVNEQFF	TGCGCCAGCAGCTTCGGAGGGGCCGGGGTTAATGAGCAGTTCTTC
few	TRBV11-3	TRBJ1-1	TRBD1	CASSTRQGMNTEAFF	TGTGCCAGCAGCACAAGACAGGGAATGAACACTGAAGCCTTCTTT
many	TRBV5-5	TRBJ2-7	TRBD2	CASSFGLAATYEQYF	TGTGCCAGCAGCTTCGGACTAGCGGCTACCTACGAGCAGTACTTC
.	TRBV7-9	TRBJ2-2	.	CASVSWEVELFF	TGTGCCAGCGTCTCTTGGGAAGTGGAGCTGTTTTTT
.	TRBV6-1	TRBJ2-7	.	CASGDSSYEQYF	TGTGCCAGCGGCGACAGCTCCTACGAGCAGTACTTC
.	TRBV5-1	TRBJ2-4	TRBD2	CASSGGGPKNIQYF	TGCGCCAGCAGTGGGGGAGGGCCCAAAAACATTCAGTACTTC
.	TRBV20-1	TRBJ1-2	TRBD1	CSASRGTGTTGYTF	TGCAGTGCGAGCAGAGGGACAGGGACAACGGGCTACACCTTC
.	TRBV20-1	TRBJ1-4	.	CSAQVATNEKLFF	TGCAGTGCCCAGGTTGCAACTAATGAAAAACTGTTTTTT